This passage covers 9 T cell receptor beta chains from one sample sequenced in a study of T cells in Graves' hyperthyroidism and ophthalmopathy. RNA transcripts gave rise to amplified TCR beta CDR3 regions. Primed by the HTBI set, a first-round RT-PCR was run on the TCR CDR3. TCRdb fed the multiplex PCR reads into MiXCR, producing one record per CDR3 protein. This table holds 330,000 or so distinct CDR3 sequences, 18% found once. The sequenced sample was blood. The origin of the receptors is a woman in her forties with Graves' ophthalmopathy.

The V and J genes are TRBV28 and TRBJ2-5, with a weak D call TRBD2 (6 bases). The V end lost 5 bases, the J end lost 4 bases, and 11 bases lay between the germline ends. Germline V gives CDR1 MDHEN, CDR2 SYDVKM. This CDR3 is 13 amino acids long. The CDR3 sequence is CASSPDYAETQYF. The CDR3 nucleotides read TGTGCCAGCAGTCCGGACTATGCAGAGACCCAGTACTTC.

This clonotype showed up many times. The V call is TRBV19, the J call TRBJ2-4; 7 bases are a match to TRBD1. CDR3 size: 14 residues. The germline CDR1 and CDR2 sequences are LNHDA and SQIVND (reference sequence). V shed 3 bases and J 8 bases; nucleotides not matched to a gene: 7. CDR3 sequence (DNA): TGTGCCAGTAGTATGATAGGGGGCTTGGACATTCAGTACTTC. This translates into CASSMIGGLDIQYF.

The chain has TRBV28 and TRBJ1-2, with D tentatively TRBD1 (6 bases). The CDR3 loop spans 13 amino acids. Trimming removed 7 bases from V and 7 bases from J, with 16 bases in between. From germline, CDR1 is MDHEN and CDR2 SYDVKM. The CDR3 DNA reads as TGTGCCAGCACAACGAGGGGGGGCACTGGCTACACCTTC. This gives the protein CASTTRGGTGYTF.

There are many counts of this clonotype. The chain couples TRBV19 to TRBJ2-5; possibly TRBD1 or TRBD2 for D (5 bases each). The CDR3 runs to 13 residues. V lost 10 bases to trimming and J lost 4 bases, with 16 bases between them. Germline V gene lookup returns CDR1 LNHDA and CDR2 SQIVND (reference sequence). The CDR3 reads CANSAGSGETQYF. The CDR3 bases are TGTGCCAATAGCGCAGGGTCAGGAGAGACCCAGTACTTC.

This clonotype was found a few times. A read error may be the cause here, since a much bigger clone is one base away. DNA of the CDR3: TGTGCCATCTCGAAGGACAGGGGCAATAGCAATCAGCCCCAGCATTTT. Its translation is CAISKDRGNSNQPQHF. The chain has TRBV27 and TRBJ1-5, with TRBD1 identical over 9 bases. Germline trimming cut 10 bases from V and 0 bases from J; bases unmatched to any gene: 10. This CDR3 region has 16 residues. Germline loops: CDR1 MNHEY, CDR2 SMNVEV (reference sequence).

This clonotype was seen many times. V and J are TRBV20-1 and TRBJ1-2; 12 bases agree with TRBD1. CDR1 is DFQATT and CDR2 is SNEGSKA in the germline V gene (reference sequence). J was trimmed by 7 bases and V by 6 bases; bases with no gene match: 9. There are 14 residues in the CDR3. The CDR3 sequence: CSAVRDRGQGGYTF. Written as DNA, the CDR3 is TGCAGTGCGGTCCGGGACAGGGGGCAGGGTGGCTACACCTTC.

This clonotype appeared once. The chain combines TRBV28 with TRBJ2-7; 10 bases line up with TRBD1. V trimming: 10 bases; J trimming: 3 bases; junction bases outside the gene matches: 6. Germline V gene lookup returns CDR1 MDHEN and CDR2 SYDVKM. This CDR3 has 13 residues. CDR3 in amino acids: CATPTGGIYEQYF. The CDR3 region has the DNA TGTGCCACCCCGACAGGGGGCATCTACGAGCAGTACTTC.

This clonotype was recorded at least ten times. The chain is built from TRBV19 and TRBJ2-2; 8 bases fit TRBD2. The CDR3 spans 17 residues. Germline assignment: CDR1 LNHDA and CDR2 SQIVND (reference sequence). Trimming took 4 bases from V and 6 from J; bases not matched to a gene: 13. The CDR3 nucleotides are TGTGCCAGTAGTACGATGGGAGCGGGAGTGAAGGCCGGGGAGCTGTTTTTT. Its translation: CASSTMGAGVKAGELFF. Full variable domain (missing parts from reference TRBV19 and TRBJ2-2): DGGITQSPKYLFRKEGQNVTLSCEQNLNHDAMYWYRQDPGQGLRLIYYSQIVNDFQKGDIAEGYSVSREKKESFPLTVTSAQKNPTAFYLCASSTMGAGVKAGELFFGEGSRLTVL.

V is TRBV12-3 or TRBV12-4 and J is TRBJ2-5, with 12 nucleotides matching TRBD2. CDR3 length: 15 residues. Trimming cost V 6 bases and J 2 bases; bases outside gene matches: 4. The CDR3 nucleotides read TGTGCCAGCAGCAGACTAGCGGGAGCTCAAGAGACCCAGTACTTC. This gives the protein CASSRLAGAQETQYF.